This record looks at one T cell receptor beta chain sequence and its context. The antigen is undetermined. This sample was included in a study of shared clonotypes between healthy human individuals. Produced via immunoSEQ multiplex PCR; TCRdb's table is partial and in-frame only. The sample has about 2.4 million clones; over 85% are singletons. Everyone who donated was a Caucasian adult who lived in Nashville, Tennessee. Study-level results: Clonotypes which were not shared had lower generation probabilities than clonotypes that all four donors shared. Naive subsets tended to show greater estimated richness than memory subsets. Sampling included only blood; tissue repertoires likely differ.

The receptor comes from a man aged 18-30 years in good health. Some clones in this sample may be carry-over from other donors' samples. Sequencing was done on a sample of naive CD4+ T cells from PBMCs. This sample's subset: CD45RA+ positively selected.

In DNA, the CDR3 is TGTGCCAGCACCACCGTACGGGAGGTTGGCTACACCTTC. Its protein product is CASTTVREVGYTF. The chain is built from TRBV28 and TRBJ1-2, with D uncertain. Trimming took off 7 bases at V and 7 bases at J, with 16 bases between the two ends. The CDR3 runs to 13 residues. Germline V gives CDR1 MDHEN, CDR2 SYDVKM.